These 16 T cell receptor beta chains came from one sample sequenced in a study of blood T cell repertoires in COVID-19. Generated by immunoSEQ multiplex PCR, the TCRdb table keeps only in-frame clones and is missing some. The sample holds about 300,000 clones; roughly 87% are singletons and the top ten take about 2.3%. What was sequenced was peripheral blood. The receptors come from a man aged 18 to 29 with active or convalescent COVID-19.

CDR3: CASSIQGSEQQPQHF. The CDR3 DNA sequence: TGTGCCAGTAGTATCCAGGGTTCCGAGCAGCAGCCCCAGCATTTT. The V and J genes are TRBV19 and TRBJ1-5; D is perhaps TRBD1 (5 bases). Germline V gene lookup returns CDR1 LNHDA and CDR2 SQIVND (reference sequence). The germline V and J ends were trimmed by 3 bases and 7 bases, with 16 bases remaining between them. This CDR3 is built from 15 residues.

V usage is TRBV6-2 or TRBV6-3 and J usage is TRBJ1-2, with a tentative D call TRBD1 (6 bases). The length of the CDR3 is 12 residues. The V end was cut by 6 bases, the J end by 7 bases, with 12 bases between. CDR1 is MNHEY and CDR2 is SVGEGT in the germline V gene. The chain's CDR3 is CASSRGQSGYTF. The CDR3, as DNA: TGTGCCAGCAGCCGAGGACAGTCTGGCTACACCTTC.

This chain joins TRBV11-2 and TRBJ1-2; weak D call: TRBD1 (6 bases). CDR1 and CDR2 (germline): SGHAT, FQNNGV. The V end lost 5 bases, the J end lost 5 bases, and 9 bases lay between the germline ends. The CDR3 extends over 12 amino acids. DNA for the CDR3: TGTGCCAGCAGCGTCACAGGGTATGGCTACACCTTC. Translation gives CASSVTGYGYTF.

The rearrangement joins TRBV9 to TRBJ2-3; 14 bases fit TRBD2. V lost 7 bases and J lost 6; bases outside the gene matches: 4. The CDR3 runs 14 residues. CDR1 SGDLS and CDR2 YYNGEE come from the germline V gene. CDR3 residues: CASGLAGGEDTQYF. The CDR3 nucleotides are TGTGCCAGCGGACTAGCGGGAGGAGAGGATACGCAGTATTTT.

The rearrangement joins TRBV6-5 to TRBJ1-4; 11 nucleotides agree with TRBD1. The V gene end was trimmed by 5 bases and the J gene end by 8 bases; junction bases not matched to a gene: 4. CDR3 length equals 14 residues. Germline lookup yields CDR1 MNHEY and CDR2 SVGAGI. The CDR3 is CASSRTGGAEKLFF. The CDR3 bases are TGTGCCAGCAGTCGGACAGGGGGCGCGGAAAAACTGTTTTTT.

The rearrangement uses TRBV7-2 and TRBJ1-5, with D uncertain. The CDR3 has 12 amino acids. V was trimmed by 4 bases and J by 4 bases, leaving 5 bases between them. From germline, CDR1 is SGHTA and CDR2 FQGNSA. This chain's CDR3 is CASSSYNQPQHF. CDR3 DNA: TGTGCCAGCAGCTCCTATAATCAGCCCCAGCATTTT.

The rearrangement joins TRBV5-1 to TRBJ2-5, with 14 bases fitting TRBD2. The CDR3 is 18 residues long. V was pared by 4 bases and J by 3 bases, with 11 bases of the junction left unmatched. From germline, CDR1 is SGHRS and CDR2 YFSETQ. The CDR3 DNA sequence: TGCGCCAGCAGCCCCGGACTAGCGGGAGGCCCCCCCAAAGAGACCCAGTACTTC. Translation: CASSPGLAGGPPKETQYF.

This clone was seen a single time. V is TRBV4-2 and J is TRBJ2-2; 9 bases agree with TRBD2. This CDR3 spans 18 amino acids. V dropped 4 bases and J dropped 1; count of bases not matched to a gene: 10. Germline V gene data show CDR1 as LGHNA and CDR2 as YNFKEQ. CDR3 region: CASSPRAFSGGNTGELFF. CDR3 coding DNA: TGTGCCAGCAGCCCGCGGGCGTTTAGCGGGGGGAACACCGGGGAGCTGTTTTTT.

The V call is TRBV15, the J call TRBJ2-2, with D perhaps matching TRBD2 (5 bases). Germline V gene data show CDR1 as LNHNV and CDR2 as YYDKDF (reference sequence). V lost 1 base to trimming and J lost 1 base, with 10 bases between them. This CDR3 contains 16 residues. CDR3 DNA: TGTGCCACCAGCAGAGTACCTAGCCTGAACACCGGGGAGCTGTTTTTT. Protein product: CATSRVPSLNTGELFF.

The rearrangement joins TRBV20-1 to TRBJ1-3; the D is unclear. V was shortened by 3 bases and J by 2 bases, with 11 bases between the two germline ends. This CDR3 has 14 residues. Germline assignment: CDR1 DFQATT and CDR2 SNEGSKA (reference sequence). CDR3 amino acids: CSASRREAGNTIYF. CDR3 nucleotide sequence: TGCAGTGCTAGTAGGAGGGAGGCTGGAAACACCATATATTTT.

The rearrangement uses TRBV15 and TRBJ2-7, with D uncertain. V lost 0 bases to trimming and J lost 2 bases, with 11 bases between them. Germline assignment: CDR1 LNHNV and CDR2 YYDKDF (reference sequence). This CDR3 region has 15 residues. Here the CDR3 DNA reads TGTGCCACCAGCAGAGAGGCCAGGCCGACCTACGAGCAGTACTTC. As protein: CATSREARPTYEQYF.

The rearrangement joins TRBV28 to TRBJ1-6; no reliable D call. CDR3 length: 14 amino acids. Germline loops: CDR1 MDHEN, CDR2 SYDVKM. V was cut by 5 bases and J by 5 bases, with 10 bases left in between. Here the CDR3 DNA reads TGTGCCAGCAGTCCCTTACTGAATAATTCACCCCTCCACTTT. Residues: CASSPLLNNSPLHF.

This clone appeared once. The chain joins TRBV15 to TRBJ2-3, with 9 bases fitting TRBD1. V lost 5 bases, J lost 4 bases, and 7 bases stayed unmatched. CDR1 is LNHNV and CDR2 is YYDKDF in the germline V gene (reference sequence). The CDR3 is 15 residues long. The CDR3: CATSRWTGASDTQYF. The CDR3, as DNA: TGTGCCACCAGCCGATGGACAGGGGCTTCAGATACGCAGTATTTT.

The chain recombines TRBV5-6 with TRBJ2-7; 7 bases agree with TRBD2. The trim removed 0 bases at V and 1 base at J, leaving 7 bases unmatched. The germline V gene has CDR1 SGHDT and CDR2 YYEEEE. This CDR3 region has 16 residues. CDR3 amino acids: CASSLVTGTMSYEQYF. CDR3 bases: TGTGCCAGCAGCTTGGTAACCGGGACTATGTCCTACGAGCAGTACTTC.

This clone has more than one count but fewer than ten. The V gene is TRBV11-2, the J gene TRBJ2-7, with TRBD1 matching over 8 bases. J was trimmed by 2 bases and V by 5 bases; bases with no gene match: 5. This CDR3 has 14 residues. Looked up from germline, CDR1 is SGHAT and CDR2 is FQNNGV. For the CDR3, the DNA is TGTGCCAGCAGCGCGCCGGACAGGGCCTACGAGCAGTACTTC. Translated: CASSAPDRAYEQYF. Based on the CDR3 plus reference TRBV11-2 and TRBJ2-7, the full variable domain is EAGVAQSPRYKIIEKRQSVAFWCNPISGHATLYWYQQILGQGPKLLIQFQNNGVVDDSQLPKDRFSAERLKGVDSTLKIQPAKLEDSAVYLCASSAPDRAYEQYFGPGTRLTVT.

This chain joins TRBV11-2 and TRBJ1-1; D remains ambiguous. This CDR3 spans 12 amino acids. Germline V lookup: CDR1 SGHAT, CDR2 FQNNGV. The ends were cut back, 1 base at V and 7 bases at J, with 7 bases in the middle. CDR3 nucleotide sequence: TGTGCCAGCAGCTTAGCCCTAGGTGAAGCTTTCTTT. This translates into CASSLALGEAFF. Full variable domain (rest looked up from reference TRBV11-2 and TRBJ1-1): EAGVAQSPRYKIIEKRQSVAFWCNPISGHATLYWYQQILGQGPKLLIQFQNNGVVDDSQLPKDRFSAERLKGVDSTLKIQPAKLEDSAVYLCASSLALGEAFFGQGTRLTVV.